What follows are 22 T cell receptor beta chains derived from one specimen sequenced in a study of blood T cell repertoires in COVID-19. Method: immunoSEQ multiplex PCR; TCRdb's copy keeps in-frame clones and lacks some. The repertoire includes about 240,000 clones, approximately 80% of them detected once, and approximately 3.5% sits in the top ten. The source material was peripheral blood. These receptors all come from a woman under 30 with acute or convalescent COVID-19.

This chain connects TRBV7-2 to TRBJ1-4; D is unresolved. V lost 4 bases to trimming and J lost 2 bases, with 8 bases between them. This CDR3 contains 14 residues. CDR1 and CDR2 (germline): SGHTA, FQGNSA. The CDR3 sequence: CASSSSVTNEKLFF. The CDR3 DNA reads as TGTGCCAGCAGCTCGTCGGTCACTAATGAAAAACTGTTTTTT. The full variable domain, its missing parts supplied by reference TRBV7-2 and TRBJ1-4, is GAGVSQSPSNKVTEKGKDVELRCDPISGHTALYWYRQSLGQGLEFLIYFQGNSAPDKSGLPSDRFSAERTGGSVSTLTIQRTQQEDSAVYLCASSSSVTNEKLFFGSGTQLSVL.

The CDR3 DNA reads as TGTGCCAGCAGCTCCCCATTGGACAGCTACTACGAGCAGTACTTC. The encoded protein is CASSSPLDSYYEQYF. This rearrangement joins TRBV7-8 to TRBJ2-7; possibly TRBD1 for D (6 bases). The V gene's germline CDR1 is SGHVS and CDR2 FQNEAQ. The CDR3 totals 15 residues. V lost 4 bases and J lost 3, with 16 bases in between.

The chain uses TRBV19 and TRBJ1-1, with TRBD1 as a possible D gene (5 bases). This CDR3 is built from 15 residues. The germline gives CDR1 LNHDA, CDR2 SQIVND (reference sequence). Trimming took off 1 base at V and 1 base at J, with 10 bases between the two ends. The CDR3 sequence is CASSIGDWENTEAFF. For the CDR3, the DNA is TGTGCCAGTAGTATAGGGGACTGGGAGAACACTGAAGCTTTCTTT.

V usage is TRBV6-1 and J usage is TRBJ1-6; TRBD1 agrees at 9 bases. This CDR3 region has 16 residues. Losses at the gene ends were 2 bases for V and 9 bases for J; bases not matched to a gene: 8. Germline values: CDR1 MNHNS, CDR2 SASEGT. Here the CDR3 reads CASSELRTGVGSPLHF. DNA of the CDR3: TGTGCCAGCAGTGAACTGAGGACAGGGGTAGGTTCACCCCTCCACTTT.

In its sample, this clone was seen many times. The same CDR3 also results from other DNA sequences found in this sample. This chain uses TRBV3-1 (or the pseudogene TRBV3-2) with TRBJ2-7; 8 nucleotides line up with TRBD1. CDR1 and CDR2 (germline): LGHDT, YNNKEL (reference sequence). The CDR3 runs to 15 residues. The ends lost 1 base at V and 4 bases at J; junction bases unmatched: 6. In DNA, the CDR3 is TGTGCCAGCAGCCAAGGCGGGACAGGAGGATACGAGCAGTACTTC. It specifies CASSQGGTGGYEQYF.

The chain carries TRBV10-3 and TRBJ2-7; 10 bases are shared with TRBD1. Germline V gene sequence: CDR1 ENHRY, CDR2 SYGVKD. The CDR3 sequence is 15 residues long. After removal of 5 bases from V and 1 base from J, the junction contained 5 bases not matched to a gene. CDR3 protein: CAISPGQGRSYEQYF. The CDR3 nucleotides read TGTGCCATCAGTCCGGGACAGGGGAGGTCCTACGAGCAGTACTTC.

This chain joins TRBV21-1 and TRBJ2-7; the listed D gene, TRBD1, was not tested against the DNA. TRBV21-1 is shown as a pseudogene. This CDR3 region has 16 residues. CDR3 region: CASSDATNRGIYEQYF. CDR3 DNA sequence: TGTGCCAGCAGCGACGCTACAAACAGGGGAATTTACGAGCAGTACTTC.

In DNA, the CDR3 is TGTGCCACCAGCACAAATAGCGGGGACCAAGAGACCCAGTACTTC. It translates to CATSTNSGDQETQYF. The chain links TRBV15 to TRBJ2-5, with 8 bases aligning to TRBD2. J lost 0 bases, V lost 4 bases, and 4 bases had no gene match. Germline V lookup: CDR1 LNHNV, CDR2 YYDKDF (reference sequence). The CDR3 spans 15 residues.

This clone was counted only a few times. The chain joins TRBV4-3 to TRBJ2-7, with D perhaps matching TRBD2 (6 bases). The CDR3 extends over 13 amino acids. Trimming cost V 1 base and J 4 bases, with 8 bases left between them. The germline gives CDR1 LGHNA, CDR2 YSLEER. The CDR3 nucleotides read TGCGCCAGCAGCCAAGGCGCGGGGTACGAGCAGTACTTC. It specifies CASSQGAGYEQYF.

The CDR3 loop is CASSTTGQKELNYGYTF. CDR3 DNA sequence: TGTGCCAGCAGTACCACGGGACAGAAAGAACTTAACTATGGCTACACCTTC. The chain couples TRBV6-2 or TRBV6-3 to TRBJ1-2, with 7 positions matching TRBD1. Germline-derived CDR1 and CDR2 are MNHEY and SVGEGT. V was pared by 5 bases and J by 1 base, with 13 bases of the junction left unmatched. The CDR3 covers 17 residues.

The chain recombines TRBV19 with TRBJ1-4; 8 bases match TRBD1. V shed 6 bases, J shed 5 bases, and the junction held 5 bases outside the gene matches. This CDR3 comprises 14 residues. CDR1 is LNHDA and CDR2 is SQIVND in the germline V gene (reference sequence). CDR3 in amino acids: CASSAGQVNEKLFF. Written as DNA, the CDR3 is TGTGCCAGTAGCGCGGGACAGGTGAATGAAAAACTGTTTTTT.

This clone was picked up one time. The chain couples TRBV4-1 to TRBJ2-7; D is possibly TRBD2 (6 bases). Trimming stripped 0 bases from V and 2 bases from J, with 17 bases between. Germline CDR1 reads MGHRA; CDR2 reads YSYEKL. The CDR3 length is 17 residues. CDR3 in amino acids: CASSQELAELFPYEQYF. CDR3 bases: TGCGCCAGCAGCCAAGAATTAGCGGAACTCTTCCCCTACGAGCAGTACTTC.

The rearrangement links TRBV27 to TRBJ2-7; TRBD2 matches 11 bases. Germline lookup yields CDR1 MNHEY and CDR2 SMNVEV (reference sequence). V trimming: 2 bases; J trimming: 3 bases; junction bases outside the gene matches: 3. The CDR3 has 15 residues. This CDR3 is CASSLTSGSIYEQYF. For the CDR3, the DNA is TGTGCCAGCAGTTTAACTAGCGGGAGTATCTACGAGCAGTACTTC.

The rearrangement joins TRBV24-1 to TRBJ2-7, with 7 bases fitting TRBD1. J was trimmed by 3 bases and V by 7 bases; bases with no gene match: 11. Germline loops: CDR1 KGHDR, CDR2 SFDVKD. CDR3 length equals 15 residues. In DNA, the CDR3 is TGTGCCACCAGCACCGAGACAGGGAGTTTCTACGAGCAGTACTTC. Amino acids: CATSTETGSFYEQYF.

A few counts support this clone. The chain recombines TRBV5-1 with TRBJ2-5; tentative D call: TRBD2 (5 bases). The germline V gene encodes CDR1 SGHRS and CDR2 YFSETQ. This CDR3 is built from 16 residues. The V end was cut by 3 bases, the J end by 4 bases, with 19 bases between. The CDR3 protein is CASSSRPGDGRETQYF. The CDR3, as DNA: TGCGCCAGCAGCTCCAGACCCGGGGATGGGAGAGAGACCCAGTACTTC.

This rearrangement joins TRBV29-1 to TRBJ2-7; 10 nucleotides align to TRBD1. The CDR3 is 13 amino acids. Germline V gene lookup returns CDR1 SQVTM and CDR2 ANQGSEA. After removal of 4 bases from V and 4 bases from J, the junction contained 4 bases not matched to a gene. Here the CDR3 DNA reads TGCAGCGTTGTGATGGGACAGGGGTACGAGCAGTACTTC. Amino acid sequence: CSVVMGQGYEQYF.

The rearrangement uses TRBV6-6 and TRBJ2-1, with TRBD1 as a possible D gene (6 bases). Germline CDR1 and CDR2: MNHNY and SVGAGI (reference sequence). The CDR3 spans 15 residues. The V gene lost 2 bases and the J gene lost 2 bases, with 10 bases spanning the gap. The CDR3 here is CASSYVGQPYNEQFF. CDR3 in DNA: TGTGCCAGCAGTTACGTCGGACAGCCCTACAATGAGCAGTTCTTC.

V and J are TRBV5-8 and TRBJ2-1; D possibly corresponds to TRBD2 (5 bases). CDR1 and CDR2 from the germline V gene are SGHTS and YDEGEE. Trimming removed 2 bases at V and 10 bases at J, with 19 bases between. The CDR3 has 15 amino acids. Here the CDR3 reads CASSLSWTASHEQFF. The DNA of the CDR3 is TGTGCCAGCAGCTTAAGTTGGACTGCCTCACACGAGCAGTTCTTC.

The chain employs TRBV12-5 and TRBJ2-5; D is undetermined. Between the trimmed V and J ends, which lost 2 bases and 5 bases, there was a span of 9 bases. CDR1 is LGHNT, CDR2 FRNRAP, per germline. CDR3 length: 13 residues. The CDR3 DNA reads TGTGCTAGTGGTTTGCCTCCCGTGGAGACCCAGTACTTC. Its protein product is CASGLPPVETQYF.

This clone was seen once. The gene calls are TRBV12-3 or TRBV12-4 and TRBJ2-7; the match to TRBD1 covers 7 bases. J lost 3 bases, V lost 6 bases, and 5 bases had no gene match. The CDR3 contains 13 residues. The CDR3 coding sequence is TGTGCCAGCAGGGGGACAGACAGCTACGAGCAGTACTTC. It yields the protein CASRGTDSYEQYF.

This clone has just one count. The chain employs TRBV12-3 or TRBV12-4 and TRBJ1-5; weak D call: TRBD1 (5 bases). Trimming took 6 bases from V and 7 from J, leaving 10 bases between them. CDR3 length: 12 residues. The CDR3 nucleotides read TGTGCCAGCAGATGGGGGGGACAGCCCCAGCATTTT. Its protein product is CASRWGGQPQHF.

The chain links TRBV2 to TRBJ1-1, with a tentative D call TRBD1 (5 bases). Germline loops: CDR1 SNHLY, CDR2 FYNNEI. Between the trimmed V and J ends, which lost 3 bases and 5 bases, there was a span of 19 bases. CDR3 length: 16 residues. This CDR3 is CASSEPFSGRETEAFF. CDR3 sequence (DNA): TGTGCCAGCAGTGAGCCTTTCTCAGGGAGGGAGACTGAAGCTTTCTTT.